The T cell receptor beta chain described here comes from a study of T cell responses to AZD1222 COVID-19 vaccine. For the study at large: Pooling covered second doses at about 4 or about 12 weeks.

As regards this clone: Its antigen is unidentified.

Whole-study results and caveats: Spike-specific TCR breadth and depth both grew after two AZD1222 doses.

The CDR3 loop spans 13 amino acids. The ends were cut back, 4 bases at V and 1 base at J, with 7 bases in the middle. The germline gives CDR1 KGHSY, CDR2 FQNENV. Assay: immunoSEQ multiplex PCR; the TCRdb copy retains only in-frame clones and omits some. The sample consists of some 150,000 clones, roughly 91% of them appearing once. The sequenced sample was peripheral blood, obtained on day 0 of AZD1222 vaccination. V gene TRBV16 combines with J gene TRBJ1-1, with D perhaps matching TRBD1 (5 bases). This receptor was taken from an adult in good health. CDR3 nucleotides: TGTGCCAGCAGCCCGAGGGGGAACACTGAAGCTTTCTTT. Translation gives CASSPRGNTEAFF.